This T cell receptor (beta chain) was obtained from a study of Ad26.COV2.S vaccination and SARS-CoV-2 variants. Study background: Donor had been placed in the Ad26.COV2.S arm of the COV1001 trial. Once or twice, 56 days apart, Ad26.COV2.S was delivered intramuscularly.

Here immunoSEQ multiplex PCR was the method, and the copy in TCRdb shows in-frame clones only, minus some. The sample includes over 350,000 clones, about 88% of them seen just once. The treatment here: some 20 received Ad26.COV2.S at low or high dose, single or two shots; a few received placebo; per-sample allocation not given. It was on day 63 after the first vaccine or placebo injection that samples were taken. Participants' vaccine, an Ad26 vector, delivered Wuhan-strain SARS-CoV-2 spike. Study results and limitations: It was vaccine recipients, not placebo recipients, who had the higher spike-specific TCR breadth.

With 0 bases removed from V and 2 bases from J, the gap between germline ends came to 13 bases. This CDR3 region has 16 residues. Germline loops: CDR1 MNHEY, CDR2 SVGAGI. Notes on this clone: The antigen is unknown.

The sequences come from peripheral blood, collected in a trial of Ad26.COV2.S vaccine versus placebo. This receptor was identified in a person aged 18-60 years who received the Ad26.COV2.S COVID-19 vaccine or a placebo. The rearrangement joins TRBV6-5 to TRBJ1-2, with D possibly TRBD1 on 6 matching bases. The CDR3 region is CASSYSLGGFNYGYTF. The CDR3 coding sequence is TGTGCCAGCAGTTACTCCTTAGGGGGGTTCAACTATGGCTACACCTTC.